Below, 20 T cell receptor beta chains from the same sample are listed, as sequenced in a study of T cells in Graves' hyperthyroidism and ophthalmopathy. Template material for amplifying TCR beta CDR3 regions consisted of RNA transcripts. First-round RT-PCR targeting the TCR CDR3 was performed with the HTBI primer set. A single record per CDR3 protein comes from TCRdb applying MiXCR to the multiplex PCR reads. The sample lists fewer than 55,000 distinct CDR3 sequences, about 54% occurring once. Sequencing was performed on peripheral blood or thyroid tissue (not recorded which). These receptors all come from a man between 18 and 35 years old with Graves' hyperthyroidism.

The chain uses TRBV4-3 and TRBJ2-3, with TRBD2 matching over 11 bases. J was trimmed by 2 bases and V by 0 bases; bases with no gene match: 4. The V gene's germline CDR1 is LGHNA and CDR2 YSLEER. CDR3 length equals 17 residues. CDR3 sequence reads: CASSQDLAGGYTDTQYF. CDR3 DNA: TGCGCCAGCAGCCAAGATCTAGCGGGGGGATACACAGATACGCAGTATTTT.

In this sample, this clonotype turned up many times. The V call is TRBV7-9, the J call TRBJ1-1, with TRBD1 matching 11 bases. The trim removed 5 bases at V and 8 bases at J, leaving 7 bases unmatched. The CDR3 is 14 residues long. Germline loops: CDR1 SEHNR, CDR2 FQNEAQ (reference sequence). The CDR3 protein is CASSDGQGAWEAFF. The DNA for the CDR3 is TGTGCCAGCAGCGACGGACAGGGGGCGTGGGAAGCTTTCTTT. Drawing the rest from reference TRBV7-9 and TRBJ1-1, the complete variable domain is DTGVSQNPRHKITKRGQNVTFRCDPISEHNRLYWYRQTLGQGPEFLTYFQNEAQLEKSRLLSDRFSAERPKGSFSTLEIQRTEQGDSAMYLCASSDGQGAWEAFFGQGTRLTVV.

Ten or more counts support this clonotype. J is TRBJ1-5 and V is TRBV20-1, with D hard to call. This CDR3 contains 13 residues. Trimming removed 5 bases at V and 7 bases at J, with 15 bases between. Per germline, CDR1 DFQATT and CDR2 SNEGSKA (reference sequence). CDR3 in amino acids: CSALGSLGQPQHF. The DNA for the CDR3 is TGCAGTGCTCTTGGGTCTTTGGGACAGCCCCAGCATTTT.

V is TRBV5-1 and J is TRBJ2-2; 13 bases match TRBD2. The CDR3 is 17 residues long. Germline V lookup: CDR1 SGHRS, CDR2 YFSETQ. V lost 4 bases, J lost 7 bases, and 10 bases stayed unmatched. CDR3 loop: CASSPGTSGASYGELFF. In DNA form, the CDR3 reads TGCGCCAGCAGCCCCGGGACTAGCGGGGCTAGCTACGGGGAGCTGTTTTTT.

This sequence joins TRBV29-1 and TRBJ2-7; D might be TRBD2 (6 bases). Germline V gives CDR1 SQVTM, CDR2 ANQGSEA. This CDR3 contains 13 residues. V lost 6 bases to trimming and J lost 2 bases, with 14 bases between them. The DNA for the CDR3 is TGCAGCGTGACCGGGACTGGTCCCTACGAGCAGTACTTC. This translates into CSVTGTGPYEQYF.

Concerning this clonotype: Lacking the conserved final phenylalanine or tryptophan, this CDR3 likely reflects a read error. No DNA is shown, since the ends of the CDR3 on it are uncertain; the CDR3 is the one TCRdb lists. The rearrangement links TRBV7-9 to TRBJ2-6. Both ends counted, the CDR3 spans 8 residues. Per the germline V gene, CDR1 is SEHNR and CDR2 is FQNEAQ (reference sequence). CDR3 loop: CASSLGSQ.

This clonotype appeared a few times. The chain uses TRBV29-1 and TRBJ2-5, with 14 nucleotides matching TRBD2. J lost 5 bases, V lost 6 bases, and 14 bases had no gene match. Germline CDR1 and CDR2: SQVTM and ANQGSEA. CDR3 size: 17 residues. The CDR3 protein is CSVRPGTSGSVSETQYF. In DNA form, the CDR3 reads TGCAGCGTGAGGCCCGGGACTAGCGGGAGTGTTTCGGAGACCCAGTACTTC.

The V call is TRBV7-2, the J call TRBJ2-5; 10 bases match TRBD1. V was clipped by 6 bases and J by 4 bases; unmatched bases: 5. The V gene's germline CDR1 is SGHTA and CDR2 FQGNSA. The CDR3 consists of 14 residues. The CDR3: CASRDRGRGETQYF. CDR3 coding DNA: TGTGCCAGCAGAGACAGGGGGCGGGGAGAGACCCAGTACTTC. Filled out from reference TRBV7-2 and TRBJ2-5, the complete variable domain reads GAGVSQSPSNKVTEKGKDVELRCDPISGHTALYWYRQSLGQGLEFLIYFQGNSAPDKSGLPSDRFSAERTGGSVSTLTIQRTQQEDSAVYLCASRDRGRGETQYFGPGTRLLVL.

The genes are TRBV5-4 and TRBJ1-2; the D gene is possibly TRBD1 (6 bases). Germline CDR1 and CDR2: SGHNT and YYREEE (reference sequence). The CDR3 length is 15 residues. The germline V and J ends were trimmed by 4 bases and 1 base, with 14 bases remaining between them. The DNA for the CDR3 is TGTGCCAGCAGCACCGGGACACTCAATAACTATGGCTACACCTTC. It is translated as CASSTGTLNNYGYTF.

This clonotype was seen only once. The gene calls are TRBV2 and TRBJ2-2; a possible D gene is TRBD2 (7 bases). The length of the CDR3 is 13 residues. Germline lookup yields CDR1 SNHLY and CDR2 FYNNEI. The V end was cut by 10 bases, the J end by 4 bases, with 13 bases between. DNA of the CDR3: TGTGCCACCCGGGGAGGGGGCACCGGGGAGCTGTTTTTT. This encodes CATRGGGTGELFF.

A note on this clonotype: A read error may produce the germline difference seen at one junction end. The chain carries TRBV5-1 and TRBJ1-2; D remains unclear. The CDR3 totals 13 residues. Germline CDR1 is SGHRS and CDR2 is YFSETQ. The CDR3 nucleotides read TGCGCCAGCAGCATGTCGGGTAACTATAGCTACACCTTC. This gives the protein CASSMSGNYSYTF.

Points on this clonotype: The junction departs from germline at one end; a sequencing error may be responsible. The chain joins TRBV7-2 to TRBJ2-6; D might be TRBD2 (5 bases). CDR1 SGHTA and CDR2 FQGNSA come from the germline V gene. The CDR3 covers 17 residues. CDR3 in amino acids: CASSQAAAGSGANVLTF. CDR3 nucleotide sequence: TGCGCCAGCAGCCAGGCCGCGGCGGGTTCTGGGGCCAACGTCCTGACTTTC.

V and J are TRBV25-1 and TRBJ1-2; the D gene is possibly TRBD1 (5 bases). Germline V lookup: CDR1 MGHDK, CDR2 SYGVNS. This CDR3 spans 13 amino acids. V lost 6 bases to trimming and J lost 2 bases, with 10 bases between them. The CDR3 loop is CASSARQNYGYTF. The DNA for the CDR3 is TGTGCCAGCAGCGCGAGACAGAACTATGGCTACACCTTC.

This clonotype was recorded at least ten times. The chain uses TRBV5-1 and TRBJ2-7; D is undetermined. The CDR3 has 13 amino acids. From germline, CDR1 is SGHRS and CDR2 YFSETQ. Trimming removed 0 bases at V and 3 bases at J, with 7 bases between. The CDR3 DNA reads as TGCGCCAGCAGCTTGGTTCCGGGCTACGAGCAGTACTTC. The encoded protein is CASSLVPGYEQYF.

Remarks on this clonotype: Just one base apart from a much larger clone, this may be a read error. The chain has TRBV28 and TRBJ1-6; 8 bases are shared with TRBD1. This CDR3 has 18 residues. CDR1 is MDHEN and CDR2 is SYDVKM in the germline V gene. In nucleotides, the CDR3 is TGTGCCAGCAGTTCACTCCAGGGGGCAAGGACCTATGATTCACCCCTCCACTTT. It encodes CASSSLQGARTYDSPLHF.

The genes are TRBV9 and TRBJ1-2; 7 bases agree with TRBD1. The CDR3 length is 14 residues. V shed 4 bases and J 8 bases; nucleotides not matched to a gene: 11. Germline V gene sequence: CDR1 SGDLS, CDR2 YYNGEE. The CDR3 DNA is TGTGCCAGCAGCCCACTGACAGGGACCAGAGGCTACACCTTC. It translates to CASSPLTGTRGYTF.

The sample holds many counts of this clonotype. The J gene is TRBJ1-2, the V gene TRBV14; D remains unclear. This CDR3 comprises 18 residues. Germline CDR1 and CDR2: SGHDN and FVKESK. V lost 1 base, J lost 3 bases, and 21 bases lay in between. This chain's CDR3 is CASSQVSLYSALDYGYTF. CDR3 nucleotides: TGTGCCAGCAGCCAAGTGAGCCTGTATAGCGCCCTAGACTATGGCTACACCTTC.

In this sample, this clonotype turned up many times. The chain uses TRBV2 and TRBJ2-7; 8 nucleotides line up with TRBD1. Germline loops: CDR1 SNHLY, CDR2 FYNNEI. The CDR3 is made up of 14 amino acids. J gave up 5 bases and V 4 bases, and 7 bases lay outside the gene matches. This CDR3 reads CASSVDRVKNEQYF. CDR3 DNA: TGTGCCAGCAGTGTGGACAGGGTGAAAAACGAGCAGTACTTC. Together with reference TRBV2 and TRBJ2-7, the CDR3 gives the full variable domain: EPEVTQTPSHQVTQMGQEVILRCVPISNHLYFYWYRQILGQKVEFLVSFYNNEISEKSEIFDDQFSVERPDGSNFTLKIRSTKLEDSAMYFCASSVDRVKNEQYFGPGTRLTVT.

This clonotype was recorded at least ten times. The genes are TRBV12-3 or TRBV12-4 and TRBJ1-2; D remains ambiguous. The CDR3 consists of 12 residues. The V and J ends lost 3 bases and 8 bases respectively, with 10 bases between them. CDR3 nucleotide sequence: TGTGCCAGCAGTTTCGGGTTTGTGGGCTACACCTTC. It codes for CASSFGFVGYTF.

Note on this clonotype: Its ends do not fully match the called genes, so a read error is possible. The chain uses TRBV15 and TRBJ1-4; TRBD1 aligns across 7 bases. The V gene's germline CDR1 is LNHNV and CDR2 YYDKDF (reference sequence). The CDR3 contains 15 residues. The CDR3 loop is CATSTDRAANEKLFF. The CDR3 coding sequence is TGTGCCACCAGCACAGACAGGGCAGCTAATGAAAAACTATTTTTT.